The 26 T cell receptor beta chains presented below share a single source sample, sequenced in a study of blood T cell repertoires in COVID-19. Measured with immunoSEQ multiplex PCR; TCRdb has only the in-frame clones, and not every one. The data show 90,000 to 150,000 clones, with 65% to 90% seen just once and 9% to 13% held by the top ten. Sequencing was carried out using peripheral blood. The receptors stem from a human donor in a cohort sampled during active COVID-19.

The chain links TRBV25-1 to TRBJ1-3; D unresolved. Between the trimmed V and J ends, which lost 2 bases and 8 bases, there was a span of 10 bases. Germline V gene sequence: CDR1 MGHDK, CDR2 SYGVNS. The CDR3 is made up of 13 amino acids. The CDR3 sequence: CASSEDLRYTIYF. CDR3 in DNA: TGTGCCAGCAGTGAAGATTTGAGGTACACCATATATTTT.

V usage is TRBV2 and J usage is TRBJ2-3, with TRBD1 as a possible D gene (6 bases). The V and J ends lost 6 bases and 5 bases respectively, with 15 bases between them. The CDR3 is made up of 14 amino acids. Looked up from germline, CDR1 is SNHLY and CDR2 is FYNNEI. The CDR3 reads CASRPGQLGDTQYF. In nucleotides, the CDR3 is TGTGCCAGCAGGCCCGGACAGCTGGGAGATACGCAGTATTTT.

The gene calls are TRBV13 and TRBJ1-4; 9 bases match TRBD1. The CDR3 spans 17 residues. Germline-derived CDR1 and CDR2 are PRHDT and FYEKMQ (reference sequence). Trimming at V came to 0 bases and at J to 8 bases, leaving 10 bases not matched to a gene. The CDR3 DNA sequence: TGTGCCAGCAGCTTAGGAGACCCCGGGACAGGGAGAGAAAAACTGTTTTTT. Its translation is CASSLGDPGTGREKLFF.

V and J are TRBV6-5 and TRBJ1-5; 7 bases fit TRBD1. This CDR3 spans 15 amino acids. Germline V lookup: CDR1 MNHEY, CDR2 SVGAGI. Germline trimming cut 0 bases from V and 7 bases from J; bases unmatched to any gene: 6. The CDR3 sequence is CASSYSGGVGQPQHF. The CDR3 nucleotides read TGTGCCAGCAGTTACTCAGGGGGCGTTGGGCAGCCCCAGCATTTT.

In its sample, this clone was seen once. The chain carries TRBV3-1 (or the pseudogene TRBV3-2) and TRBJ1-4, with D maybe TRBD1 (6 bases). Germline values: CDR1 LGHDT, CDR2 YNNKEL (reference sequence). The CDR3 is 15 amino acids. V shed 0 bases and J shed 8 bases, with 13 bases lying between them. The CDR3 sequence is CASSQDPGTLEKLFF. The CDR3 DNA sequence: TGTGCCAGCAGCCAAGATCCCGGGACACTAGAAAAACTGTTTTTT.

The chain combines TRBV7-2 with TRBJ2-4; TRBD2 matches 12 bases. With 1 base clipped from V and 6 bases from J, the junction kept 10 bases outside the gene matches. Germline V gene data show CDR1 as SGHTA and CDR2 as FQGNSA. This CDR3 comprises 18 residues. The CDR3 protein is CASSLGGTSGRRGNIQYF. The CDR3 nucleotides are TGTGCCAGCAGCTTAGGCGGGACTAGCGGGCGGAGGGGAAACATTCAGTACTTC.

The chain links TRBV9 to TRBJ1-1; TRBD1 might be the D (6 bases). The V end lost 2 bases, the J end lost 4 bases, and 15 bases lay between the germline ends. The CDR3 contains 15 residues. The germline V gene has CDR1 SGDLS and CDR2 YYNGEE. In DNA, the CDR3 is TGTGCCAGCAGCGTCGTACAGGGTTATGGCACTGAAGCTTTCTTT. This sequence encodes CASSVVQGYGTEAFF.

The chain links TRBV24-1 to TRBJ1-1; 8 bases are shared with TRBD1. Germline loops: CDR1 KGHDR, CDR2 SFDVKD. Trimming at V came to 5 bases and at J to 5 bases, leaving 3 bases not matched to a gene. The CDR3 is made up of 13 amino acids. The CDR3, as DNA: TGTGCCACCAGTGGGACAGGGAGGACTGAAGCTTTCTTT. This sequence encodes CATSGTGRTEAFF.

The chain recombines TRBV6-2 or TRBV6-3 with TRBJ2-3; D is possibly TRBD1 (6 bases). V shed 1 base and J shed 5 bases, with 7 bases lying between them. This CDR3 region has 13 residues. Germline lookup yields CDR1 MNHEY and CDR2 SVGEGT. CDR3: CASSYFRGDTQYF. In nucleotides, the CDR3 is TGTGCCAGCAGTTACTTCAGGGGAGATACGCAGTATTTT.

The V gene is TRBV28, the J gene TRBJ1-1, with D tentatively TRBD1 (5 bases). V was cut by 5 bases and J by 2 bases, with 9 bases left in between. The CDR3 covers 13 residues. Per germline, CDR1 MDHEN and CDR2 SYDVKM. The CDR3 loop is CASSRQINTEAFF. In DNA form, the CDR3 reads TGTGCCAGCAGTCGACAGATAAACACTGAAGCTTTCTTT.

The CDR3 DNA reads TGTGCCAGCAGCCCTAAGGGGGGGGGCACCTACGAGCAGTACTTC. Translating gives CASSPKGGGTYEQYF. The chain carries TRBV7-2 and TRBJ2-7; weak D call: TRBD2 (7 bases). Germline lookup yields CDR1 SGHTA and CDR2 FQGNSA. V lost 5 bases and J 2 bases, leaving 16 bases between the germline ends. This CDR3 has 15 amino acids.

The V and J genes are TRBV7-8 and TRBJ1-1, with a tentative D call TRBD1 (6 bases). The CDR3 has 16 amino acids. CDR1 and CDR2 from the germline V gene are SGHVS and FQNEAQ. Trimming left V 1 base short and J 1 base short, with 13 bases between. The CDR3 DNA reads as TGTGCCAGCAGCTTAGTCTACAGGGCCGCGAACACTGAAGCTTTCTTT. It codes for CASSLVYRAANTEAFF.

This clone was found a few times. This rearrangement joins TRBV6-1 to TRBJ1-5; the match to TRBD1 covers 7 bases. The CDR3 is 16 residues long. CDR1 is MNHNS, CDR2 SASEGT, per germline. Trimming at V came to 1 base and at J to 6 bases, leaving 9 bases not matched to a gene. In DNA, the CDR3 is TGTGCCAGCAGTGAAGGCCCCCCGACAGGGAGTCAGCCCCAGCATTTT. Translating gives CASSEGPPTGSQPQHF.

The CDR3 protein is CASSLAGGDRSTDTQYF. CDR3 nucleotides: TGTGCCAGCAGCTTAGCGGGAGGGGACCGAAGCACAGATACGCAGTATTTT. V is TRBV7-2 and J is TRBJ2-3; 7 bases line up with TRBD2. Per the germline V gene, CDR1 is SGHTA and CDR2 is FQGNSA. With 0 bases clipped from V and 0 bases from J, the junction kept 6 bases outside the gene matches. The CDR3 is 17 residues long.

CDR3 in amino acids: CASSPPGGGPYNEQFF. DNA of the CDR3: TGTGCCAGCAGCCCCCCTGGCGGGGGGCCCTACAATGAGCAGTTCTTC. The chain is built from TRBV7-9 and TRBJ2-1; 8 nucleotides line up with TRBD2. Per the germline V gene, CDR1 is SEHNR and CDR2 is FQNEAQ (reference sequence). This CDR3 has 16 residues. V trimming: 5 bases; J trimming: 2 bases; junction bases outside the gene matches: 8.

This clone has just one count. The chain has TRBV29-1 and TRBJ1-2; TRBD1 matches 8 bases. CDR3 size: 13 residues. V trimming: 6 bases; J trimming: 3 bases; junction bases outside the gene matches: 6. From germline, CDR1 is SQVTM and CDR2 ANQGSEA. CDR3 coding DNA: TGCAGCGTAGCCCAGGGGGCGGACTATGGCTACACCTTC. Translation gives CSVAQGADYGYTF.

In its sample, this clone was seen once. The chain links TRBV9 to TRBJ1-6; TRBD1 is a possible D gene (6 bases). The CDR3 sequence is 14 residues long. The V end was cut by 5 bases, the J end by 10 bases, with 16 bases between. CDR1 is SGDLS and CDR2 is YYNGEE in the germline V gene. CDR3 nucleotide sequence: TGTGCCAGCAGTGGGGGAGGGGGGTACTCACCCCTCCACTTT. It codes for CASSGGGGYSPLHF.

In nucleotides, the CDR3 is TGTGCCAGCAGCCACCGGACAGGTTCCACAGATACGCAGTATTTT. Protein: CASSHRTGSTDTQYF. The gene calls are TRBV7-7 and TRBJ2-3, with 7 nucleotides matching TRBD1. The CDR3 runs to 15 residues. Looked up from germline, CDR1 is SSHAT and CDR2 is FNYEAQ (reference sequence). Trimming removed 5 bases from V and 2 bases from J; junction bases left unmatched: 7. The whole variable domain, remainder taken from reference TRBV7-7 and TRBJ2-3, is GAGVSQSPRYKVTKRGQDVTLRCDPISSHATLYWYQQALGQGPEFLTYFNYEAQPDKSGLPSDRFSAERPEGSISTLTIQRTEQRDSAMYRCASSHRTGSTDTQYFGPGTRLTVL.

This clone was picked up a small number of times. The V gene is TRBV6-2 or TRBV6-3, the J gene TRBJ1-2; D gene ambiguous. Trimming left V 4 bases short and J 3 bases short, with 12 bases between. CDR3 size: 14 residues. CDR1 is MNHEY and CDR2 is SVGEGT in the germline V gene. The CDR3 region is CASSLTVAYYGYTF. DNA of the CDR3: TGTGCCAGCAGTTTAACAGTGGCGTACTATGGCTACACCTTC.

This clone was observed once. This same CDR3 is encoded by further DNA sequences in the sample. The CDR3 DNA reads as TGCGCCAGCAGCTTGGTTGGGGGGGTAGAGACCCAGTACTTC. Translation: CASSLVGGVETQYF. The chain joins TRBV5-1 to TRBJ2-5, with 7 bases identical to TRBD2. The CDR3 loop spans 14 amino acids. Germline CDR1 SGHRS, CDR2 YFSETQ. V lost 0 bases to trimming and J lost 4 bases; unmatched junction nucleotides: 3.

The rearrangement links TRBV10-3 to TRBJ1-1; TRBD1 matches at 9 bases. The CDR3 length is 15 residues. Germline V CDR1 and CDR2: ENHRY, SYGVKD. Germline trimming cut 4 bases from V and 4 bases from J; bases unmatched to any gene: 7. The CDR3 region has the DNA TGTGCCATCAGTGGCTGGAACAGGGGGCCCACTGAAGCTTTCTTT. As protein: CAISGWNRGPTEAFF.

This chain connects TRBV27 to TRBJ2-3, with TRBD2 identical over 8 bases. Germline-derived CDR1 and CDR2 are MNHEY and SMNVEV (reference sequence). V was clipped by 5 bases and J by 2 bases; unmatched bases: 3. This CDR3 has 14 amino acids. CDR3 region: CASSKLAVTDTQYF. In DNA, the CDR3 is TGTGCCAGCAGTAAACTAGCGGTCACAGATACGCAGTATTTT.

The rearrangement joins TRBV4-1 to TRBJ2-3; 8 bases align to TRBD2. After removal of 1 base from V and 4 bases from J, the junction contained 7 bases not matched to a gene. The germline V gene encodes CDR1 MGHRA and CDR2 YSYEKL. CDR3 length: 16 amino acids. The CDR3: CASSQVRGLVADTQYF. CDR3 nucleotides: TGCGCCAGCAGCCAAGTCAGGGGACTAGTAGCAGATACGCAGTATTTT.

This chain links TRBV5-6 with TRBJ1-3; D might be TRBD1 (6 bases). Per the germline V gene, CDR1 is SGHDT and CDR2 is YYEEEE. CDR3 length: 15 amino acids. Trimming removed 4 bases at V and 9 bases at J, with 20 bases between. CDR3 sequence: CASSDDTGTGGTIYF. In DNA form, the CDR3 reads TGTGCCAGCAGCGACGATACAGGGACGGGTGGCACCATATATTTT.

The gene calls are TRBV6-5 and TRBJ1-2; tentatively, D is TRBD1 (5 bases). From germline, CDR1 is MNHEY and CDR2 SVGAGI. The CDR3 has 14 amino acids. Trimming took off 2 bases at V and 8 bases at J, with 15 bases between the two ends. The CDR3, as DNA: TGTGCCAGCAGTTACCGCCAGGGTACTGAGGGCTACACCTTC. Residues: CASSYRQGTEGYTF.

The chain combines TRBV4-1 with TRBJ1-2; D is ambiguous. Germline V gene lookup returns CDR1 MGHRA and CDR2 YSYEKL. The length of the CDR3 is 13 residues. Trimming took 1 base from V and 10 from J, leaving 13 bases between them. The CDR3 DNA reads TGCGCCAGCAGCCAAGTTACAGCCTGGAACTACACCTTC. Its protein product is CASSQVTAWNYTF.